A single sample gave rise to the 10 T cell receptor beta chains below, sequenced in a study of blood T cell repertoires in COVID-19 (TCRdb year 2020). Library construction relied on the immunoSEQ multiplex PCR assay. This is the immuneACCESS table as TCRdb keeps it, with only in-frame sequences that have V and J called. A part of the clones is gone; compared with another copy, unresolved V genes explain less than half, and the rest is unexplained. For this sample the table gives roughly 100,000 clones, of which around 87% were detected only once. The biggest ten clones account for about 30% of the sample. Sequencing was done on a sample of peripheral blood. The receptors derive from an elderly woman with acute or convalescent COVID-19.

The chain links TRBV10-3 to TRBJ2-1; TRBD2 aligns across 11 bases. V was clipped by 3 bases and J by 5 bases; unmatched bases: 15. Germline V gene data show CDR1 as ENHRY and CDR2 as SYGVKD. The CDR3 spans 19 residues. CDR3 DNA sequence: TGTGCCATCAGTGAATCCAAACGGTACGGGACTAGCGGAAACAATGAGCAGTTCTTC. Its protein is CAISESKRYGTSGNNEQFF.

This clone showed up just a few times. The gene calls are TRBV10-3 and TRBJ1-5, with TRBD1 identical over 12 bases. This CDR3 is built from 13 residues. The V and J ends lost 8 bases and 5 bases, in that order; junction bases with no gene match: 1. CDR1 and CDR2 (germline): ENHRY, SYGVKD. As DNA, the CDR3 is TGTGCCATCGGGACAGGGGGCGATCAGCCCCAGCATTTT. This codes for CAIGTGGDQPQHF.

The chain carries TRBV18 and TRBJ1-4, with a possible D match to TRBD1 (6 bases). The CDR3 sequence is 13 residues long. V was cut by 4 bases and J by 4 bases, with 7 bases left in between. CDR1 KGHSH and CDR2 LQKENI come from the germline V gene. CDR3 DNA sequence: TGTGCCAGCTCACTCAGGGGTAATGAAAAACTGTTTTTT. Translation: CASSLRGNEKLFF.

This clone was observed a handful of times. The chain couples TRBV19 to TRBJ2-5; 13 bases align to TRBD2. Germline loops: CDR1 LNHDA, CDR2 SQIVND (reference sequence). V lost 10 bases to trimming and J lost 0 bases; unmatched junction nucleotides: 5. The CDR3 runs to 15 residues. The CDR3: CATRLAGGDQETQYF. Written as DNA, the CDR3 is TGTGCCACGAGACTAGCGGGGGGCGACCAAGAGACCCAGTACTTC.

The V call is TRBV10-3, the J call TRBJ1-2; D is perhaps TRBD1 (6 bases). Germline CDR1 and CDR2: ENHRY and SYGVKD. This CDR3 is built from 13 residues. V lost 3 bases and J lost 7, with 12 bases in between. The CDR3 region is CAISDSGAGGYTF. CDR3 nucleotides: TGTGCCATCAGTGATTCAGGGGCCGGTGGCTACACCTTC.

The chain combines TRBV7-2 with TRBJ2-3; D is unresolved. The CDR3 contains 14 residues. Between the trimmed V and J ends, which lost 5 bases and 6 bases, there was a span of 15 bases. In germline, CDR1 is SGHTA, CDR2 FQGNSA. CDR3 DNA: TGTGCCAGCAGCCGGGTTGTAGGAGCCGATACGCAGTATTTT. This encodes CASSRVVGADTQYF.

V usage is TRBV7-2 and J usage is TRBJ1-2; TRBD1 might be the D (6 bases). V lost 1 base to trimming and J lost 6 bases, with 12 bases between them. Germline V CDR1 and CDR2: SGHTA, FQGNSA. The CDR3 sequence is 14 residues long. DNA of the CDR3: TGTGCCAGCAGCTTAGTCGGACAGACTCATGGCTACACCTTC. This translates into CASSLVGQTHGYTF.

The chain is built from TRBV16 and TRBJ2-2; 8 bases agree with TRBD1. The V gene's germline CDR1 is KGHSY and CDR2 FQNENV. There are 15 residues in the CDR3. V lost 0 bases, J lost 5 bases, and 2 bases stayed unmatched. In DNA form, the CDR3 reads TGTGCCAGCAGCCAATCTGGACAGGGTACCGGGGAGCTGTTTTTT. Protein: CASSQSGQGTGELFF. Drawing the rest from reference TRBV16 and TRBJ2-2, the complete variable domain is GEEVAQTPKHLVRGEGQKAKLYCAPIKGHSYVFWYQQVLKNEFKFLISFQNENVFDETGMPKERFSAKCLPNSPCSLEIQATKLEDSAVYFCASSQSGQGTGELFFGEGSRLTVL.

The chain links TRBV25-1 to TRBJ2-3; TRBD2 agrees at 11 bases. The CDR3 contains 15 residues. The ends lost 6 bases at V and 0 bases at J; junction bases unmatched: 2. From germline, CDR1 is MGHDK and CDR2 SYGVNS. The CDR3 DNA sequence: TGTGCCAGCAGGGGACTAGCGGCCAGCACAGATACGCAGTATTTT. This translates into CASRGLAASTDTQYF.

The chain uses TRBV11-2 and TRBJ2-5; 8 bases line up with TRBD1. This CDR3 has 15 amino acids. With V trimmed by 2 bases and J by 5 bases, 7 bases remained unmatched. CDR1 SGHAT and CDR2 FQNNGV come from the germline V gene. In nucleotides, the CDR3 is TGTGCCAGCAGCTTAAGAGGCAGGGGGCTGGAGACCCAGTACTTC. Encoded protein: CASSLRGRGLETQYF.